This TCR beta chain was obtained from a study of T cell changes during pregnancy in multiple sclerosis (dated by TCRdb to between 2019 and 2020). With regard to the full study: In women with multiple sclerosis, the researchers looked at how the T cell repertoire shifted as pregnancy progressed.

Libraries were made using the immunoSEQ multiplex PCR assay. This is the immuneACCESS table as TCRdb keeps it, with only in-frame sequences that have V and J called. A part of the clones is gone; compared with another copy, unresolved V genes explain less than half, and the rest is unexplained. This sample holds roughly 51,000 clones; roughly 94% were observed only once. Clones ranked in the top ten supply around 5% of the sample. Cut back by 3 bases and 0 bases, the V and J ends lie 15 bases apart. CDR1 is given as SEHNR and CDR2 as FQNEAQ, both from the germline V gene (reference sequence). The CDR3 has 16 amino acids, counting the end cysteine and phenylalanine. This entry keeps only the CDR3 DNA: 48 bases, framed from base 1. On this clone itself: Its recognized antigen is unknown. No base quality values were provided; no much bigger clone lies one nucleotide off.

This clonotype was obtained from a female donor with multiple sclerosis, enrolled in a pregnancy study. The rearrangement combines TRBV7-9 with TRBJ2-7; perhaps TRBD1 is the D gene, with 6 bases matching. The source was CD8+ T cells from peripheral blood mononuclear cells, collected before pregnancy. The nucleotide sequence reads TGTGCCAGCAGCTTGGGGGCCGCGACGAGCTCCTACGAGCAGTACTTC. Translated, it gives CASSLGAATSSYEQYF.